This T cell receptor beta chain was captured by sequencing in a study of blood T cell repertoires in COVID-19. Study-level information: Spain, Italy and the United States supplied samples that represented acute and convalescent COVID-19. Nucleic acid was either cDNA or gDNA, and it came from T cells, B-cell-depleted T cells, or PBMCs.

Under the authors' procedure: Estimated nucleated cell counts came from reference gene primer amplification. TCRdb's table, derived via immunoSEQ multiplex PCR, lists solely in-frame clones and lacks some. V, J and clone size are taken as reported in that table, and D and trimming were inferred from the DNA itself. The sample includes 200,000 to 250,000 clones, 85% of them seen just once. Trimming stripped 5 bases from V and 4 bases from J, with 20 bases between. Germline lookup yields CDR1 SGHAT and CDR2 FQNNGV. The CDR3 loop spans 16 amino acids. Sequenced: peripheral blood. This clonotype was obtained from a man in his forties with acute or convalescent COVID-19. This rearrangement joins TRBV11-2 to TRBJ2-5; the D is unclear. The CDR3 protein is CASSHLEALGIETQYF. Written as DNA, the CDR3 is TGTGCCAGCAGCCATCTAGAGGCATTAGGTATAGAGACCCAGTACTTC.